A single sample gave rise to the 24 T cell receptor beta chains below, sequenced in a study of control samples from healthy donors and cancer patients. Repertoires were generated with immunoSEQ multiplex PCR, while TCRdb's copy carries only in-frame clones and drops some. The sample lists some 150,000 clones; roughly 94% were seen once. The sequencing input was blood. The receptors shown here come from a man between 40 and 49 years old in good health.

V usage is TRBV10-3 and J usage is TRBJ2-1; 12 bases agree with TRBD2. CDR3 length: 20 amino acids. V gave up 1 base and J gave up 1 base; unmatched junction bases: 11. CDR1 is ENHRY, CDR2 SYGVKD, per germline. In nucleotides, the CDR3 is TGTGCCATCAGTGAGTTAGGGACTAGCGGGTTCCGGGCGTCCTACAATGAGCAGTTCTTC. It codes for CAISELGTSGFRASYNEQFF.

This sequence joins TRBV11-1 and TRBJ2-1; D is possibly TRBD1 or TRBD2 (5 bases each). V lost 4 bases and J lost 7, with 17 bases in between. The CDR3 sequence is 15 residues long. The germline gives CDR1 SGHAT, CDR2 FQDESV (reference sequence). The CDR3 DNA is TGTGCCAGCAGCTCCTTTCGGGACGAGGAGAATGAGCAGTTCTTC. As protein: CASSSFRDEENEQFF.

Notes on this clone: Its ends do not fully match the called genes, so a read error is possible. The genes are TRBV24-1 and TRBJ1-2; D remains ambiguous. This CDR3 region has 14 residues. Germline values: CDR1 KGHDR, CDR2 SFDVKD. The CDR3 protein is CATSDLWGIDGYTF. DNA of the CDR3: TGTGCCACCAGCGATTTGTGGGGAATTGATGGCTACACCTTC.

The gene calls are TRBV11-2 and TRBJ2-7, with D perhaps TRBD2 (6 bases). Per germline, CDR1 SGHAT and CDR2 FQNNGV. CDR3 length equals 13 residues. Trimming took off 4 bases at V and 7 bases at J, with 14 bases between the two ends. CDR3 in amino acids: CASSSSGVREQYF. In DNA form, the CDR3 reads TGTGCCAGCAGCTCCTCGGGAGTCCGGGAGCAGTACTTC.

V usage is TRBV30 and J usage is TRBJ1-1; D ambiguous. The V end lost 1 base, the J end lost 0 bases, and 6 bases lay between the germline ends. Germline assignment: CDR1 GTSNPN and CDR2 SVGIG (reference sequence). The CDR3 spans 13 residues. CDR3 residues: CAWSGPLNTEAFF. In nucleotides, the CDR3 is TGTGCCTGGAGTGGCCCGTTGAACACTGAAGCTTTCTTT.

The chain links TRBV10-1 to TRBJ2-5, with D uncertain. There are 13 residues in the CDR3. CDR1 is WNHNN, CDR2 SYGVQD, per germline (reference sequence). V gave up 0 bases and J gave up 7 bases, with 9 bases separating them. CDR3 residues: CASSESFLGTQYF. CDR3 nucleotides: TGCGCCAGCAGTGAGTCGTTTTTGGGGACCCAGTACTTC.

The chain has TRBV24-1 and TRBJ1-2, with D uncertain. V dropped 4 bases and J dropped 9 bases, with 11 bases sitting between them. The length of the CDR3 is 12 residues. The germline CDR1 and CDR2 sequences are KGHDR and SFDVKD. The CDR3: CATSDELGSYTF. Here the CDR3 DNA reads TGTGCCACCAGTGACGAGCTGGGAAGCTACACCTTC.

V usage is TRBV25-1 and J usage is TRBJ2-5, with D possibly TRBD2 on 7 matching bases. This CDR3 comprises 14 residues. Trimming cost V 5 bases and J 5 bases, with 15 bases left between them. CDR1 is MGHDK, CDR2 SYGVNS, per germline. CDR3 sequence: CASSLGGDLETQYF. DNA for the CDR3: TGTGCCAGCAGTCTAGGGGGGGACCTGGAGACCCAGTACTTC. The whole variable domain, filled in from reference TRBV25-1 and TRBJ2-5, reads EADIYQTPRYLVIGTGKKITLECSQTMGHDKMYWYQQDPGMELHLIHYSYGVNSTEKGDLSSESTVSRIRTEHFPLTLESARPSHTSQYLCASSLGGDLETQYFGPGTRLLVL.

V gene TRBV28 combines with J gene TRBJ1-5; D call uncertain. V was clipped by 3 bases and J by 7 bases, with 7 bases between them. The germline CDR1 and CDR2 sequences are MDHEN and SYDVKM. The CDR3 sequence is 12 residues long. CDR3 in amino acids: CASSLGNQPQHF. CDR3 nucleotides: TGTGCCAGCAGTTTGGGAAACCAGCCCCAGCATTTT.

This chain links TRBV6-5 with TRBJ1-5; possibly TRBD1 for D (5 bases). Looked up from germline, CDR1 is MNHEY and CDR2 is SVGAGI. This CDR3 has 14 residues. CDR3: CATRDVGAWQPQHF. The CDR3 nucleotides read TGTGCTACGCGGGATGTCGGGGCATGGCAGCCCCAGCATTTT.

This clone was detected a few times. J is TRBJ2-7 and V is TRBV6-1; 9 bases agree with TRBD1. The CDR3 has 19 residues. V was pared by 3 bases and J by 6 bases, with 21 bases of the junction left unmatched. Germline lookup yields CDR1 MNHNS and CDR2 SASEGT. In DNA form, the CDR3 reads TGTGCCAGCAGTGAGTCGCTGGGGACAGGGCCTGGGATAGGGGTCGAGCAGTACTTC. Translation: CASSESLGTGPGIGVEQYF.

On this clone: This CDR3 is also generated by other DNA sequences in the sample. The chain has TRBV19 and TRBJ1-1; D is unclear. This CDR3 spans 13 amino acids. Germline V gives CDR1 LNHDA, CDR2 SQIVND (reference sequence). Trimming shortened V by 3 bases and J by 4 bases, and 9 bases separated the two germline ends. CDR3 sequence: CASSIGRGTEAFF. The CDR3 bases are TGTGCCAGTAGTATTGGGAGAGGCACTGAAGCTTTCTTT.

The V and J genes are TRBV7-9 and TRBJ1-3; no clear D gene. The V gene lost 6 bases and the J gene lost 4 bases, with 16 bases spanning the gap. The CDR3 length is 15 residues. Germline V gene sequence: CDR1 SEHNR, CDR2 FQNEAQ (reference sequence). The chain's CDR3 is CASSPAGLAGNTIYF. Written as DNA, the CDR3 is TGTGCCAGCAGTCCTGCTGGATTGGCCGGAAACACCATATATTTT.

The CDR3 sequence is CASSVGTGGTGNTIYF. The CDR3 nucleotides read TGTGCCAGCAGCGTAGGAACAGGGGGCACTGGAAACACCATATATTTT. The rearrangement uses TRBV9 and TRBJ1-3, with TRBD1 matching over 9 bases. CDR3 size: 16 residues. The trim removed 0 bases at V and 2 bases at J, leaving 3 bases unmatched. Germline CDR1 SGDLS, CDR2 YYNGEE.

The CDR3 coding sequence is TGTGCCAGCAGTGATGGTGATAGCAATCAGCCCCAGCATTTT. It is translated as CASSDGDSNQPQHF. This chain uses TRBV2 with TRBJ1-5, with no clear D. The V and J ends lost 3 bases and 0 bases respectively, with 6 bases between them. Germline CDR1 and CDR2: SNHLY and FYNNEI. This CDR3 comprises 14 residues.

The chain combines TRBV6-2 or TRBV6-3 with TRBJ1-6, with 8 bases lining up with TRBD1. Unmatched junction bases numbered 2, after V lost 6 bases and J lost 7 bases. The CDR3 contains 13 residues. CDR1 is MNHEY, CDR2 SVGEGT, per germline. In DNA, the CDR3 is TGTGCCAGCAGCGACAGGGGAAATTCACCCCTCCACTTT. This sequence encodes CASSDRGNSPLHF.

The rearrangement links TRBV5-6 to TRBJ2-7; D possibly corresponds to TRBD1 (5 bases). The CDR3 covers 14 residues. Trimming cost V 4 bases and J 0 bases, with 11 bases left between them. Germline V CDR1 and CDR2: SGHDT, YYEEEE. The CDR3 nucleotides are TGTGCCAGCAGCCCAAAGACAGTCTCCTACGAGCAGTACTTC. Translation: CASSPKTVSYEQYF.

The V call is TRBV21-1, the J call TRBJ1-1; TRBD1 was called by the table and not checked on the DNA. TRBV21-1 is listed as a pseudogene. This CDR3 spans 15 amino acids. CDR3 bases: TGTGCCAGCAGCAAACCTCAGGGACAGAAGACTGAAGCTTTCTTT. It is translated as CASSKPQGQKTEAFF.

This chain connects TRBV28 to TRBJ2-7; unclear D gene. This CDR3 has 11 amino acids. Germline CDR1 reads MDHEN; CDR2 reads SYDVKM. V gave up 1 base and J gave up 5 bases, with 3 bases separating them. The chain's CDR3 is CASSLLNEQYF. Here the CDR3 DNA reads TGTGCCAGCAGTTTATTAAACGAGCAGTACTTC.

This chain uses TRBV3-1 (or the pseudogene TRBV3-2) with TRBJ1-1; D not resolved. The ends were cut back, 4 bases at V and 1 base at J, with 7 bases in the middle. The CDR3 runs 13 residues. In germline, CDR1 is LGHDT, CDR2 YNNKEL (reference sequence). The CDR3 protein is CASSLSANTEAFF. CDR3 nucleotides: TGTGCCAGCAGCCTCTCGGCGAACACTGAAGCTTTCTTT.

The chain links TRBV15 to TRBJ2-7, with 7 bases lining up with TRBD1. Germline assignment: CDR1 LNHNV and CDR2 YYDKDF (reference sequence). The CDR3 totals 15 residues. The ends lost 0 bases at V and 4 bases at J; junction bases unmatched: 6. CDR3 sequence reads: CATSRDPDRMYEQYF. The CDR3 DNA follows: TGTGCCACCAGCAGAGATCCGGACAGGATGTACGAGCAGTACTTC.

J is TRBJ2-7 and V is TRBV5-5; possible D gene TRBD2, 5 bases. CDR1 is SGHKS, CDR2 YYEKEE, per germline (reference sequence). CDR3 length: 11 amino acids. Trimming cost V 6 bases and J 4 bases, with 8 bases left between them. CDR3 in amino acids: CASMTGYEQYF. CDR3 coding DNA: TGTGCCAGCATGACGGGGTACGAGCAGTACTTC. The variable domain in full, with the rest retrieved from reference TRBV5-5 and TRBJ2-7, is DAGVTQSPTHLIKTRGQQVTLRCSPISGHKSVSWYQQVLGQGPQFIFQYYEKEERGRGNFPDRFSARQFPNYSSELNVNALLLGDSALYLCASMTGYEQYFGPGTRLTVT.

This sequence joins TRBV7-9 and TRBJ1-1; D gene uncertain. Trimming pared 4 bases from V and 0 bases from J, leaving 18 bases between. This CDR3 has 17 residues. CDR1 and CDR2 from the germline V gene are SEHNR and FQNEAQ (reference sequence). The CDR3 loop is CASSSPPTRGMNTEAFF. The DNA of the CDR3 is TGTGCCAGCAGCTCCCCCCCTACGAGAGGCATGAACACTGAAGCTTTCTTT.

J is TRBJ2-3 and V is TRBV24-1; D is ambiguous. Trimming took 4 bases from V and 7 from J, leaving 8 bases between them. The length of the CDR3 is 12 residues. Germline CDR1 reads KGHDR; CDR2 reads SFDVKD. Here the CDR3 DNA reads TGTGCCACCAGTGAAACGGCTAATACGCAGTATTTT. It encodes CATSETANTQYF.